This TCR beta chain comes out of a study of blood T cell repertoires in COVID-19. Overall study: Specimens from acute and convalescent COVID-19 originated in the United States, Italy and Spain. PBMCs, B-cell-depleted T cells, or T cells were the source of the cDNA or gDNA that made up the material.

V lost 5 bases, J lost 5 bases, and 12 bases lay in between. Germline-derived CDR1 and CDR2 are SGHTA and FQGTGA. The CDR3 has 13 amino acids. As processed by the authors: How many nucleated cells were present was estimated from reference gene primer amplification. The table came from immunoSEQ multiplex PCR; TCRdb's copy has only in-frame clones and leaves some out. V and J calls and clone size are those listed in that table; D and trimming were worked out from the DNA. The sample has approximately 13,000 clones, 87% seen once. The chain is built from TRBV7-3 and TRBJ1-1; tentative D call: TRBD1 (6 bases). The origin of this receptor is a human donor with active COVID-19. The donor label of this sample is uncertain. The specimen sequenced was peripheral blood. CDR3 in DNA: TGTGCCAGCAGCCACAGGGAAGGGACTGAAGCTTTCTTT. The encoded protein is CASSHREGTEAFF.